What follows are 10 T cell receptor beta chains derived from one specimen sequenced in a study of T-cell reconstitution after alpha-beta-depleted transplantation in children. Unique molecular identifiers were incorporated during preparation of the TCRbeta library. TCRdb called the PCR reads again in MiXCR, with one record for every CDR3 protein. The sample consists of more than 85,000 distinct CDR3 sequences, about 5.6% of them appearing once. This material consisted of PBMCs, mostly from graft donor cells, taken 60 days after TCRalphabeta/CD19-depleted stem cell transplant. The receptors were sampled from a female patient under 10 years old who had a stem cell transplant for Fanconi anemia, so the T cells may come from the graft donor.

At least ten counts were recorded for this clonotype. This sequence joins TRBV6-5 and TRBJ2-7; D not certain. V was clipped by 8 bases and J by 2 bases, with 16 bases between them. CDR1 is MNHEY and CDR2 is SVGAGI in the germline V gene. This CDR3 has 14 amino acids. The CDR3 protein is CASRTGRGTYEQYF. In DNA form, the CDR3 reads TGTGCCAGCCGTACCGGGCGAGGAACCTACGAGCAGTACTTC.

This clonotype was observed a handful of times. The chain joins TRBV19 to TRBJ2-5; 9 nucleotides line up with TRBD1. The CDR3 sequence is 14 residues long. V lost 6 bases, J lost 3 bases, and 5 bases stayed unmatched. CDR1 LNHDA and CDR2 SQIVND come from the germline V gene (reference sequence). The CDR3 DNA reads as TGTGCCAGTAGGAACAGGGGGCTGGAAGAGACCCAGTACTTC. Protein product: CASRNRGLEETQYF. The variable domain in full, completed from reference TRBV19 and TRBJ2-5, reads DGGITQSPKYLFRKEGQNVTLSCEQNLNHDAMYWYRQDPGQGLRLIYYSQIVNDFQKGDIAEGYSVSREKKESFPLTVTSAQKNPTAFYLCASRNRGLEETQYFGPGTRLLVL.

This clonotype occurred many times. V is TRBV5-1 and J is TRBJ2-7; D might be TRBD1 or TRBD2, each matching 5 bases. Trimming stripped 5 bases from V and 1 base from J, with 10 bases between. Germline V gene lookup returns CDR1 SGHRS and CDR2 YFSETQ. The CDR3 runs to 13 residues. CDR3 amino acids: CASSSGGSYEQYF. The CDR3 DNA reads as TGCGCCAGCAGTTCTGGGGGATCCTACGAGCAGTACTTC.

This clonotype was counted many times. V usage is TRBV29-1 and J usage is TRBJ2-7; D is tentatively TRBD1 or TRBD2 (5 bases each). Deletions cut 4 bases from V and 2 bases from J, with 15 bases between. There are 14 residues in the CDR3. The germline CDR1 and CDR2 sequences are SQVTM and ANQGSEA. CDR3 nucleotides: TGCAGCGTTGCTCTAGGATGGGGGACCTACGAGCAGTACTTC. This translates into CSVALGWGTYEQYF.

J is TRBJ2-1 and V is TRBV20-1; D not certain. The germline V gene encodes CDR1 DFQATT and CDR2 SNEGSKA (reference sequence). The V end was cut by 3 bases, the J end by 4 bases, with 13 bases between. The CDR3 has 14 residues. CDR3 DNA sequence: TGCAGTGCTAGGGGTTTTGCGGAATACAATGAGCAGTTCTTC. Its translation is CSARGFAEYNEQFF.

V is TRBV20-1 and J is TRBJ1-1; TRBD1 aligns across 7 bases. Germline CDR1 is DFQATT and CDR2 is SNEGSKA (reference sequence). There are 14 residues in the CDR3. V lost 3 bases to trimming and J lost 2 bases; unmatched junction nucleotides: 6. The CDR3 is CSARRGGFNTEAFF. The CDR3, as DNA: TGCAGTGCTAGGAGAGGGGGCTTTAACACTGAAGCTTTCTTT.

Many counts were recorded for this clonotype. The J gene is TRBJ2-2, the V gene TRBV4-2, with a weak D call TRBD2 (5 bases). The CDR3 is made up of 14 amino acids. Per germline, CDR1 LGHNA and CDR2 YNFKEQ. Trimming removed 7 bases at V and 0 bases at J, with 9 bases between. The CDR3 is CASTDLPNTGELFF. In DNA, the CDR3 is TGTGCCAGCACGGACTTACCGAACACCGGGGAGCTGTTTTTT.

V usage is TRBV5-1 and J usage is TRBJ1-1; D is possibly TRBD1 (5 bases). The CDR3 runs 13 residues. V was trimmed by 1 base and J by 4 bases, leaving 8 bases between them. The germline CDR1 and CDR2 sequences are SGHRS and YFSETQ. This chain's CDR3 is CASSLRGATEAFF. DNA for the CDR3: TGCGCCAGCAGCTTGAGAGGGGCCACTGAAGCTTTCTTT.

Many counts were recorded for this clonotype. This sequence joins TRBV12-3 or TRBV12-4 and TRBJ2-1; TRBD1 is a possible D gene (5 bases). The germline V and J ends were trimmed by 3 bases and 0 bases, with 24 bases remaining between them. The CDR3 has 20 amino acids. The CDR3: CASSFPYTGQNPSSYNEQFF. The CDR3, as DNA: TGTGCCAGCAGTTTCCCGTATACAGGACAAAACCCTAGCTCCTACAATGAGCAGTTCTTC.

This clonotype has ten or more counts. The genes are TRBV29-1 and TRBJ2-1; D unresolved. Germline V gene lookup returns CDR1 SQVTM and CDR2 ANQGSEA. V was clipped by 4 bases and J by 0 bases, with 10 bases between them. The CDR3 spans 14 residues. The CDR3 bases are TGCAGCGTTGGTTTCCAGAGCTCCTACAATGAGCAGTTCTTC. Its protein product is CSVGFQSSYNEQFF.